These 13 T cell receptor beta chains share one sample of origin, sequenced in a study of CXCR3-negative and CXCR3-positive naive CD8 T cells. UMI-labeled 5' RACE TRB cDNA libraries were prepared from the cells. TCRdb re-called the 5' RACE reads, yielding one record per CDR3 amino acid sequence without DNA. This listing includes approximately 7,000 distinct CDR3 sequences. Sequenced material: naive CXCR3- CD8+ T cells from blood. Sample subset: CD45RO-CCR7+CD27+CD95- naive CD8+ T cells lacking CXCR3 (TNR3-). Every receptor here comes from a human donor in good health. Some clones in this sample may be carry-over from other donors' samples.

This clonotype shows up as medium-sized (0.01 to 0.1%) by frequency. The CDR3 reads CASSYSRGNSGHESSGNTIYF. This chain uses TRBV6-6 with TRBJ1-3; the TRBD1 assignment by TCRdb is unverifiable without DNA. Germline CDR1 and CDR2: MNHNY and SVGAGI (reference sequence). This CDR3 spans 21 amino acids.

This chain connects TRBV28 to TRBJ2-1; TCRdb proposes TRBD2, but this gene call is untestable without DNA. Germline-derived CDR1 and CDR2 are MDHEN and SYDVKM. This CDR3 contains 14 residues. The CDR3 is CASSDGRDYNEQFF.

J is TRBJ1-1 and V is TRBV18; TCRdb gives TRBD1 as the D gene, but with no DNA this cannot be confirmed. The CDR3 totals 13 residues. Germline CDR1 KGHSH, CDR2 LQKENI. CDR3 residues: CASSPPGQKEAFF.

This chain links TRBV9 with TRBJ2-1; TCRdb's D call of TRBD2 is untestable without DNA. Germline lookup yields CDR1 SGDLS and CDR2 YYNGEE. The CDR3 sequence is 14 residues long. The CDR3 loop is CASSEAGLGNEQFF.

The chain recombines TRBV29-1 with TRBJ1-2; no DNA is available, so the TRBD1 call from TCRdb remains unchecked. CDR3 length: 13 residues. Germline lookup yields CDR1 SQVTM and CDR2 ANQGSEA. The chain's CDR3 is CSVFRGSRDGYTF.

The chain combines TRBV29-1 with TRBJ2-3. This CDR3 contains 11 residues. Germline V CDR1 and CDR2: SQVTM, ANQGSEA. The CDR3 region is CSVDLRDTQYF.

This rearrangement joins TRBV13 to TRBJ2-7; the TRBD1 assignment by TCRdb is unverifiable without DNA. The germline V gene encodes CDR1 PRHDT and CDR2 FYEKMQ (reference sequence). CDR3 length equals 13 residues. This CDR3 reads CASSPSGADEQYF. Full variable domain (missing parts from reference TRBV13 and TRBJ2-7): AAGVIQSPRHLIKEKRETATLKCYPIPRHDTVYWYQQGPGQDPQFLISFYEKMQSDKGSIPDRFSAQQFSDYHSELNMSSLELGDSALYFCASSPSGADEQYFGPGTRLTVT.

The CDR3 loop is CASSSTGGQPQHF. The chain has TRBV6-5 and TRBJ1-5; TCRdb designates TRBD1, a call that cannot be tested without DNA. Germline V lookup: CDR1 MNHEY, CDR2 SVGAGI. The CDR3 sequence is 13 residues long.

The chain links TRBV11-1 to TRBJ2-1; lacking DNA, the TRBD2 call made by TCRdb goes unchecked. The length of the CDR3 is 16 residues. Germline V gene data show CDR1 as SGHAT and CDR2 as FQDESV (reference sequence). The chain's CDR3 is CASSLRDSLFYNEQFF.

Frequency places this clonotype as medium-sized. The gene calls are TRBV27 and TRBJ1-2; the D gene TCRdb calls, TRBD1, cannot be checked with no DNA. This CDR3 has 13 amino acids. From germline, CDR1 is MNHEY and CDR2 SMNVEV (reference sequence). The CDR3 sequence: CASSYLQGYGYTF.

This clonotype is labeled medium-sized based on frequency. The chain links TRBV29-1 to TRBJ2-7. In germline, CDR1 is SQVTM, CDR2 ANQGSEA. This CDR3 contains 12 residues. This chain's CDR3 is CSVVDSSYEQYF.

The chain joins TRBV4-1 to TRBJ1-1; the D call of TRBD1 rests on TCRdb alone, since no DNA is present to check it. The CDR3 is made up of 16 amino acids. Germline V gene lookup returns CDR1 MGHRA and CDR2 YSYEKL. The CDR3 is CASSQGPPGQGTEAFF.

This clonotype is labeled medium-sized based on frequency. The genes are TRBV27 and TRBJ2-7; TCRdb gives TRBD2 as the D gene, but with no DNA this cannot be confirmed. CDR1 and CDR2 from the germline V gene are MNHEY and SMNVEV (reference sequence). CDR3 length: 17 residues. CDR3 in amino acids: CASSWAEDRQRLYEQYF.